This TCR beta chain was found in a study of Ad26.COV2.S vaccination and SARS-CoV-2 variants. Findings of the study overall: Recipients of either vaccine or placebo displayed similar breadth of non-spike TCRs.

Data came from immunoSEQ multiplex PCR; TCRdb stores just in-frame clones and leaves some out. The table has 300,000 to 400,000 clones, about 91% seen once. Remarks on this clone: What it binds is not known.

The CDR3 has 16 amino acids. Germline loops: CDR1 SGHTA, CDR2 FQGNSA. Trimming at V came to 1 base and at J to 1 base, leaving 3 bases not matched to a gene. This chain links TRBV7-2 with TRBJ2-2; TRBD2 matches 7 bases. The TCR comes from a human donor who had recovered from COVID-19. This specimen consisted of peripheral blood, obtained after recovery from COVID-19. CDR3 protein: CASSLGREGNTGELFF. The CDR3 coding sequence is TGTGCCAGCAGCTTAGGCAGGGAGGGGAACACCGGGGAGCTGTTTTTT. Complete variable domain (other parts from reference TRBV7-2 and TRBJ2-2): GAGVSQSPSNKVTEKGKDVELRCDPISGHTALYWYRQSLGQGLEFLIYFQGNSAPDKSGLPSDRFSAERTGGSVSTLTIQRTQQEDSAVYLCASSLGREGNTGELFFGEGSRLTVL.